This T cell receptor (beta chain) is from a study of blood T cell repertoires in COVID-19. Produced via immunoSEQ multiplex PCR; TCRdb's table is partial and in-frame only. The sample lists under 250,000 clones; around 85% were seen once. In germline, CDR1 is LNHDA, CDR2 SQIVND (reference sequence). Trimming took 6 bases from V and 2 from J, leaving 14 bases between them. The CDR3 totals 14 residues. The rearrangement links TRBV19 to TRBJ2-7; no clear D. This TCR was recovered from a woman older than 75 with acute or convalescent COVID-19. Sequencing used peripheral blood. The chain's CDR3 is CASRPRSTTYEQYF. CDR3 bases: TGTGCCAGTAGGCCGAGATCAACCACCTACGAGCAGTACTTC.